This T cell receptor (beta chain) derives from a study of T cells in narcolepsy. Overall study findings and caveats: Same-patient CSF and blood CD4+ T cell clonotypes included HCRT-specific and TRIB2-specific autoreactive ones. Blood of same and different patients, but not healthy controls, reportedly held recurring autoreactive clonotypes.

The data were produced by immunoSEQ multiplex PCR, yet TCRdb's version contains in-frame clones alone and is incomplete. The repertoire includes tens of thousands of clones, 84% of them detected once, and roughly 1.3% sits in the top ten. Trimming took 1 base from V and 0 from J, leaving 13 bases between them. The length of the CDR3 is 17 residues. From germline, CDR1 is SGHAT and CDR2 FQNNGV. As regards this clone: The antigen is undetermined.

The rearrangement joins TRBV11-2 to TRBJ2-1; D unclear. The clonotype comes from a human donor with narcolepsy. Sequencing was carried out using CD45RA- memory CD4+ T cells from PBMCs. This CDR3 reads CASSLVGGYGSYNEQFF. The CDR3 coding sequence is TGTGCCAGCAGCTTAGTAGGTGGATACGGCTCCTACAATGAGCAGTTCTTC.